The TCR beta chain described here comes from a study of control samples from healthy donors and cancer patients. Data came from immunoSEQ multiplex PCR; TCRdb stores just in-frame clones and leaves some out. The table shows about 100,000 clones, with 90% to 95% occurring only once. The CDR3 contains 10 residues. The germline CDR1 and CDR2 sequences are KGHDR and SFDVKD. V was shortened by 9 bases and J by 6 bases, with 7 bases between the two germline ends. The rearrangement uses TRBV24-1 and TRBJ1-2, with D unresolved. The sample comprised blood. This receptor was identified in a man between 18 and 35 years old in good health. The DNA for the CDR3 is TGTGCCACCGAGGAGAATGGCTACACCTTC. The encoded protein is CATEENGYTF.